This TCR beta chain was sequenced for a study of blood T cell repertoires in COVID-19. Clones were read by immunoSEQ multiplex PCR, and TCRdb kept only the in-frame ones, dropping some. This table has 350,000 to 450,000 clones, nearly 90% appearing once. Germline V gene sequence: CDR1 SGHRS, CDR2 YFSETQ. The CDR3 runs 17 residues. The V gene end was trimmed by 1 base and the J gene end by 4 bases; junction bases not matched to a gene: 10. The sample taken for sequencing was PBMCs or T cells enriched from blood (not recorded which). The source is a woman aged 25-40 years who had recovered from COVID-19. This chain links TRBV5-1 with TRBJ1-1; 10 positions agree with TRBD1. CDR3: CASSLLTGQGERTEAFF. CDR3 coding DNA: TGCGCCAGCAGCTTGCTCACTGGACAGGGGGAACGCACTGAAGCTTTCTTT. Full variable domain (outside the CDR3, taken from reference TRBV5-1 and TRBJ1-1): KAGVTQTPRYLIKTRGQQVTLSCSPISGHRSVSWYQQTPGQGLQFLFEYFSETQRNKGNFPGRFSGRQFSNSRSEMNVSTLELGDSALYLCASSLLTGQGERTEAFFGQGTRLTVV.